This entry features one T cell receptor (beta chain) sequence. This sample is part of a study of blood T cell repertoires in COVID-19. In the study overall: The cDNA or gDNA used as material had been derived from T cells, B-cell-depleted T cells, or PBMCs.

In the authors' workflow: The assay estimated nucleated cells by amplifying reference gene primers. Generated by immunoSEQ multiplex PCR, the TCRdb table keeps only in-frame clones and is missing some. The V and J calls and clone size are taken from that table; D and trimming were inferred from the DNA. The sample consists of hundreds of thousands of clones, around 83% of them appearing once. V lost 10 bases and J lost 0; bases outside the gene matches: 9. CDR3 size: 14 residues. The germline V gene has CDR1 SGHNT and CDR2 YYREEE (reference sequence). The chain joins TRBV5-4 to TRBJ2-7; 8 nucleotides agree with TRBD1. Sequenced: peripheral blood. This receptor was identified in a man aged 35-49 years with acute or convalescent COVID-19. The CDR3 DNA reads as TGTGCCGCCATGACAGGGGCAAGCTCCTACGAGCAGTACTTC. This encodes CAAMTGASSYEQYF.